Shown below are 24 T cell receptor beta chains from a single sample sequenced in a study of early T cells in non-severe SARS-CoV-2 infection. One entry per CDR3 protein results from TCRdb running MiXCR on the 5' RACE reads. The table includes about 30,000 distinct CDR3 sequences, roughly 7.2% detected once. Specimen: whole blood. The receptors originated from an adult who was a healthcare worker with PCR-confirmed SARS-CoV-2 infection or an uninfected control (not recorded which).

Many counts were recorded for this clonotype. The rearrangement uses TRBV7-2 and TRBJ2-2; the match to TRBD1 covers 7 bases. CDR1 SGHTA and CDR2 FQGNSA come from the germline V gene. The J segment lost 4 bases and the V segment lost 4 bases, leaving 3 bases of the junction unmatched. This CDR3 region has 14 residues. The CDR3 loop is CASSSQGSTGELFF. CDR3 nucleotide sequence: TGTGCCAGCAGCTCACAGGGGAGCACCGGGGAGCTGTTTTTT.

The sample holds many counts of this clonotype. V and J are TRBV29-1 and TRBJ1-3; D remains unclear. Germline V CDR1 and CDR2: SQVTM, ANQGSEA. This CDR3 is 13 amino acids long. Trimming pared 2 bases from V and 2 bases from J, leaving 7 bases between. The CDR3 sequence is CSVELHTGNTIYF. CDR3 bases: TGCAGCGTTGAACTACATACTGGAAACACCATATATTTT. The full variable domain, rest sourced from reference TRBV29-1 and TRBJ1-3, is SAVISQKPSRDICQRGTSLTIQCQVDSQVTMMFWYRQQPGQSLTLIATANQGSEATYESGFVIDKFPISRPNLTFSTLTVSNMSPEDSSIYLCSVELHTGNTIYFGEGSWLTVV.

The chain joins TRBV30 to TRBJ2-7; D uncertain. The V end was cut by 4 bases, the J end by 2 bases, with 21 bases between. Looked up from germline, CDR1 is GTSNPN and CDR2 is SVGIG (reference sequence). The length of the CDR3 is 16 residues. CDR3 region: CAWTRLKKGTPYEQYF. CDR3 nucleotide sequence: TGTGCCTGGACCCGCCTCAAGAAGGGAACCCCCTACGAGCAGTACTTC.

This clonotype was found many times. The J gene is TRBJ2-1, the V gene TRBV10-3; D possibly corresponds to TRBD1 (5 bases). V dropped 4 bases and J dropped 5 bases, with 18 bases sitting between them. The germline V gene has CDR1 ENHRY and CDR2 SYGVKD. This CDR3 contains 16 residues. This CDR3 reads CAISAPDKLGHNEQFF. CDR3 nucleotides: TGTGCCATCAGTGCGCCGGACAAGCTAGGCCACAATGAGCAGTTCTTC.

Ten or more counts support this clonotype. V is TRBV12-3 or TRBV12-4 and J is TRBJ1-2, with a tentative D call TRBD1 (5 bases). This CDR3 is 12 amino acids long. Deletions cut 3 bases from V and 8 bases from J, with 10 bases between. The DNA of the CDR3 is TGTGCCAGCAGTTTGTCCCGGGGGGGCTACACCTTC. Residues: CASSLSRGGYTF.

The table lists this clonotype with many counts. The rearrangement links TRBV11-2 to TRBJ2-5; 7 bases fit TRBD1. This CDR3 region has 18 residues. Per germline, CDR1 SGHAT and CDR2 FQNNGV. V gave up 0 bases and J gave up 5 bases; unmatched junction bases: 15. The CDR3, as DNA: TGTGCCAGCAGCTTAGACCCCCCAGGGACAGTACTAGGGGAGACCCAGTACTTC. As protein: CASSLDPPGTVLGETQYF.

Here the CDR3 DNA reads TGTGCCAGCAGAAGGGAGTCGGGATTTCAGCCCCAGCATTTT. Residues: CASRRESGFQPQHF. The V gene is TRBV2, the J gene TRBJ1-5; D not resolved. The CDR3 consists of 14 residues. Germline V gene lookup returns CDR1 SNHLY and CDR2 FYNNEI. With 6 bases removed from V and 6 bases from J, the gap between germline ends came to 15 bases.

This clonotype was seen many times. The gene calls are TRBV6-1 and TRBJ2-5; possibly TRBD2 for D (6 bases). The V gene lost 1 base and the J gene lost 5 bases, with 14 bases spanning the gap. Per the germline V gene, CDR1 is MNHNS and CDR2 is SASEGT. The CDR3 length is 15 residues. CDR3 nucleotides: TGTGCCAGCAGTGAAGTTGTCCCCCGGGGGGAGACCCAGTACTTC. Protein sequence: CASSEVVPRGETQYF.

This clonotype was detected many times. The rearrangement joins TRBV5-4 to TRBJ2-2; D is unresolved. This CDR3 contains 12 residues. The V end lost 0 bases, the J end lost 7 bases, and 4 bases lay between the germline ends. The V gene's germline CDR1 is SGHNT and CDR2 YYREEE (reference sequence). CDR3 in amino acids: CASSLAGGELFF. The CDR3 DNA reads TGTGCCAGCAGCTTGGCCGGCGGGGAGCTGTTTTTT.

This clonotype has ten or more counts. This chain links TRBV20-1 with TRBJ2-1; 8 nucleotides line up with TRBD2. The CDR3 has 20 amino acids. Unmatched junction bases numbered 24, after V lost 0 bases and J lost 8 bases. The germline gives CDR1 DFQATT, CDR2 SNEGSKA (reference sequence). The CDR3 region is CSARDGLWSGGIKVRDEQFF. In DNA, the CDR3 is TGCAGTGCTAGAGATGGGCTTTGGAGCGGGGGAATCAAAGTTCGGGATGAGCAGTTCTTC.

This clonotype was observed at least ten times. The chain couples TRBV5-4 to TRBJ2-5; 10 nucleotides match TRBD1. The germline gives CDR1 SGHNT, CDR2 YYREEE (reference sequence). The CDR3 is 14 amino acids. The V segment lost 4 bases and the J segment 4 bases; nucleotides outside the gene matches: 4. This chain's CDR3 is CASSRQGAVETQYF. The CDR3, as DNA: TGTGCCAGCAGCAGACAGGGGGCTGTAGAGACCCAGTACTTC. Looking up the rest from reference TRBV5-4 and TRBJ2-5 gives the full variable domain: ETGVTQSPTHLIKTRGQQVTLRCSSQSGHNTVSWYQQALGQGPQFIFQYYREEENGRGNFPPRFSGLQFPNYSSELNVNALELDDSALYLCASSRQGAVETQYFGPGTRLLVL.

This clonotype has at least ten counts. V usage is TRBV7-2 and J usage is TRBJ2-7, with unresolved D. V was pared by 0 bases and J by 0 bases, with 6 bases between. The germline V gene encodes CDR1 SGHTA and CDR2 FQGNSA. The CDR3 totals 14 residues. The CDR3 sequence: CASSLAVVSYEQYF. CDR3 DNA: TGTGCCAGCAGCTTAGCCGTGGTCTCCTACGAGCAGTACTTC.

This clonotype was seen repeatedly, ten times or more. The CDR3 loop reads CASSSRQADGYTF. CDR3 DNA: TGTGCCAGCAGCTCCCGACAGGCGGATGGCTACACCTTC. The J gene is TRBJ1-2, the V gene TRBV7-2, with TRBD1 as a possible D gene (6 bases). The V gene's germline CDR1 is SGHTA and CDR2 FQGNSA. V lost 4 bases to trimming and J lost 6 bases, with 12 bases between them. This CDR3 has 13 amino acids.

This clonotype was detected many times. The J gene is TRBJ2-3, the V gene TRBV20-1, with D perhaps matching TRBD2 (6 bases). The CDR3 sequence is 15 residues long. CDR1 is DFQATT, CDR2 SNEGSKA, per germline (reference sequence). Trimming shortened V by 4 bases and J by 3 bases, and 17 bases separated the two germline ends. The CDR3 reads CSAKLDGRRTDTQYF. The DNA of the CDR3 is TGCAGTGCTAAACTCGACGGGAGAAGGACAGATACGCAGTATTTT.

This clonotype was recorded many times. V is TRBV7-3 and J is TRBJ1-1; the D gene is possibly TRBD1 (6 bases). The CDR3 is 13 amino acids. V lost 4 bases, J lost 1 base, and 7 bases lay in between. CDR1 and CDR2 from the germline V gene are SGHTA and FQGTGA. The CDR3 nucleotides are TGTGCCAGCAGCTCACAGGGGAACACTGAAGCTTTCTTT. Residues: CASSSQGNTEAFF.

This clonotype was counted between two and nine times. V is TRBV18 and J is TRBJ1-2, with D unresolved. The CDR3 extends over 13 amino acids. Trimming took off 6 bases at V and 2 bases at J, with 10 bases between the two ends. Germline values: CDR1 KGHSH, CDR2 LQKENI. CDR3 residues: CASSPDKNYGYTF. Written as DNA, the CDR3 is TGTGCCAGCTCGCCCGACAAAAACTATGGCTACACCTTC.

The table lists this clonotype with many counts. The rearrangement joins TRBV12-3 or TRBV12-4 to TRBJ2-7; 7 nucleotides agree with TRBD1. The V segment lost 2 bases and the J segment 5 bases; nucleotides outside the gene matches: 15. CDR3 length: 17 residues. CDR3 sequence (DNA): TGTGCCAGCAGTTTACCACGAACACAGGGGCCAAGGGACGAGCAGTACTTC. Translated: CASSLPRTQGPRDEQYF.

This clonotype was recorded many times. The rearrangement links TRBV7-2 to TRBJ2-1; TRBD2 aligns across 16 bases. Losses at the gene ends were 3 bases for V and 9 bases for J; bases not matched to a gene: 8. Germline V gives CDR1 SGHTA, CDR2 FQGNSA. CDR3 length: 17 amino acids. In nucleotides, the CDR3 is TGTGCCAGCAGCTTCTCCGGGACTAGCGGGGGGGCCATTGAGCAGTTCTTC. This translates into CASSFSGTSGGAIEQFF.

This clonotype was counted many times. This rearrangement joins TRBV5-4 to TRBJ1-2; the match to TRBD1 covers 8 bases. The junction had 8 bases not matched to a gene; V was cut back by 4 bases and J by 9 bases. The germline gives CDR1 SGHNT, CDR2 YYREEE (reference sequence). CDR3 length equals 13 residues. The CDR3 coding sequence is TGTGCCAGCAGCCCGGGACAGGATTCAAGCTACACCTTC. It yields the protein CASSPGQDSSYTF.

This clonotype has just a few counts. This rearrangement joins TRBV20-1 to TRBJ2-1; 10 nucleotides agree with TRBD1. Trimming removed 6 bases from V and 4 bases from J; junction bases left unmatched: 12. The germline CDR1 and CDR2 sequences are DFQATT and SNEGSKA (reference sequence). The CDR3 runs 16 residues. CDR3 in DNA: TGCAGTGCCCCGACTAGACAGGGGGCCCAATACAATGAGCAGTTCTTC. The encoded protein is CSAPTRQGAQYNEQFF.

As concerns this clonotype: One base away lies a much larger clone, so this may be a sequencing read error. This chain joins TRBV7-2 and TRBJ2-2; D not resolved. The germline V gene has CDR1 SGHTA and CDR2 FQGNSA. The CDR3 extends over 14 amino acids. The CDR3 nucleotides read TGTGTCAGCAGCGCAGGAACGAACACCGGGGAGCTGTTTTTT. It codes for CVSSAGTNTGELFF.

This clonotype was detected many times. V usage is TRBV18 and J usage is TRBJ2-7; 8 nucleotides agree with TRBD1. The germline gives CDR1 KGHSH, CDR2 LQKENI. The CDR3 is made up of 16 amino acids. V was pared by 3 bases and J by 0 bases, with 7 bases of the junction left unmatched. This CDR3 is CASSPFSGQASYEQYF. The CDR3 nucleotides read TGTGCCAGCTCACCTTTTTCGGGACAGGCCTCCTACGAGCAGTACTTC.

The sample holds many counts of this clonotype. The chain couples TRBV29-1 to TRBJ2-7, with TRBD2 as a possible D gene (5 bases). This CDR3 spans 12 amino acids. Germline CDR1 SQVTM, CDR2 ANQGSEA. Trimming pared 0 bases from V and 6 bases from J, leaving 9 bases between. CDR3 in DNA: TGCAGCGTTGAAGATGCCGGGGTCGAGCAGTACTTC. Amino acids: CSVEDAGVEQYF.

This clonotype was recorded at least ten times. V usage is TRBV6-5 and J usage is TRBJ2-1; 12 positions match TRBD2. Germline loops: CDR1 MNHEY, CDR2 SVGAGI. CDR3 length: 14 residues. Germline trimming cut 6 bases from V and 3 bases from J; bases unmatched to any gene: 0. CDR3 amino acids: CASRGLAGYNEQFF. The CDR3 DNA reads as TGTGCCAGCAGGGGACTAGCGGGCTACAATGAGCAGTTCTTC.